What follows are 6 T cell receptor beta chains derived from one specimen sequenced in a study of cytomegalovirus exposure and HLA in healthy donors. PCR was performed using 60 Vbeta and 13 Jbeta primers. Measured with immunoSEQ multiplex PCR; TCRdb has only the in-frame clones, and not every one. Among just under 250,000 clones listed, 82% were seen once. The sequencing sample was made of PBMCs. Receptors were obtained from a woman aged 40-49 years in good health and CMV-seropositive.

The chain carries TRBV30 and TRBJ1-1, with D possibly matching TRBD1 (5 bases). The CDR3 is made up of 14 amino acids. The germline CDR1 and CDR2 sequences are GTSNPN and SVGIG (reference sequence). Trimming pared 3 bases from V and 5 bases from J, leaving 16 bases between. The CDR3 DNA follows: TGTGCCTGGAGCCGGGGCGGGGGTAGGACTGAAGCTTTCTTT. Amino acid sequence: CAWSRGGGRTEAFF.

This clone came up a few times. A read error likely explains this, since a far larger clone differs by one base. The CDR3 sequence: CASSLWRLAGNEQYF. CDR3 in DNA: TGTGCCAGCAGTTTGTGGAGACTAGCGGGGAATGAGCAGTACTTC. V and J are TRBV7-9 and TRBJ2-7, with TRBD2 matching over 11 bases. Germline V gene sequence: CDR1 SEHNR, CDR2 FQNEAQ (reference sequence). J gave up 7 bases and V 6 bases, and 11 bases lay outside the gene matches. CDR3 length: 15 amino acids.

The V gene is TRBV15, the J gene TRBJ1-5; TRBD1 aligns across 7 bases. Germline CDR1 LNHNV, CDR2 YYDKDF (reference sequence). Trimming took 4 bases from V and 3 from J; bases not matched to a gene: 6. The CDR3 sequence is 15 residues long. The CDR3 nucleotides read TGTGCCACCAGCAAACGACAGGGAACCAATCAGCCCCAGCATTTT. Translation: CATSKRQGTNQPQHF.

The chain couples TRBV30 to TRBJ2-5; TRBD2 matches 9 bases. The CDR3 length is 17 residues. Germline CDR1 reads GTSNPN; CDR2 reads SVGIG (reference sequence). Losses at the gene ends were 0 bases for V and 4 bases for J; bases not matched to a gene: 12. For the CDR3, the DNA is TGTGCCTGGAGTGTAAGGAGTAGCGGGGGCCCCCGAGAGACCCAGTACTTC. Its translation is CAWSVRSSGGPRETQYF.

The chain is built from TRBV30 and TRBJ2-7; D is possibly TRBD2 (5 bases). Trimming took off 3 bases at V and 3 bases at J, with 9 bases between the two ends. CDR1 and CDR2 (germline): GTSNPN, SVGIG (reference sequence). CDR3 size: 12 residues. This CDR3 is CAWRDSYYEQYF. The CDR3 DNA reads as TGTGCCTGGAGGGACTCCTACTACGAGCAGTACTTC.

This chain connects TRBV6-1 to TRBJ1-2; D is unresolved. V lost 4 bases and J lost 8, with 14 bases in between. The CDR3 has 13 residues. Germline V gene sequence: CDR1 MNHNS, CDR2 SASEGT. The CDR3 here is CASSVSGLRGYTF. The CDR3 DNA reads TGTGCCAGCAGTGTCTCAGGTCTACGCGGCTACACCTTC.